This T cell receptor (beta chain) was obtained from a study of T cells expressing NK-cell markers. TCRdb reprocessed the 5' RACE reads and keeps a single row for each CDR3 protein, giving no DNA. The sample totals 500,000 to 700,000 distinct CDR3 sequences. CDR1 and CDR2 (germline): SEHNR, FQNEAQ (reference sequence). CDR3 length equals 16 residues. This clonotype was sampled from a man aged 18-30 years in good health. The rearrangement uses TRBV7-9 and TRBJ2-5; with no DNA, the TCRdb D assignment of TRBD1 cannot be verified. Sequencing input: blood T cells: a sorted CD56 or NKG2C T cell subset, CD4+ or CD8+ T cells, or bulk PBMC T cells (not recorded which). The CDR3 is CASSPLGQGRRETQYF.